This TCR beta chain emerged from a study of blood T cell repertoires in COVID-19. Study details: Spain, Italy and the United States supplied samples that represented acute and convalescent COVID-19. T cells, B-cell-depleted T cells, or PBMCs provided the cDNA or gDNA that served as material.

Source study methods: Amplified reference gene primers provided the basis for estimating nucleated cell counts. Clones were sequenced by immunoSEQ multiplex PCR, and TCRdb holds only the in-frame ones, with some missing. V, J and clone size reflect that table, while D and trimming were determined from the DNA. The sample yields under 200,000 clones, approximately 85% seen once. V dropped 6 bases and J dropped 4 bases, with 15 bases sitting between them. Germline V gives CDR1 WNHNN, CDR2 SYGVQD (reference sequence). The CDR3 has 14 residues. This sequence joins TRBV10-1 and TRBJ1-2; D is possibly TRBD1 (6 bases). The receptor comes from a man aged 55 to 70 who had recovered from COVID-19. The sample taken for sequencing was peripheral blood. The CDR3 here is CASRIKWTAYGYTF. Here the CDR3 DNA reads TGCGCCAGCAGGATCAAATGGACAGCCTATGGCTACACCTTC.